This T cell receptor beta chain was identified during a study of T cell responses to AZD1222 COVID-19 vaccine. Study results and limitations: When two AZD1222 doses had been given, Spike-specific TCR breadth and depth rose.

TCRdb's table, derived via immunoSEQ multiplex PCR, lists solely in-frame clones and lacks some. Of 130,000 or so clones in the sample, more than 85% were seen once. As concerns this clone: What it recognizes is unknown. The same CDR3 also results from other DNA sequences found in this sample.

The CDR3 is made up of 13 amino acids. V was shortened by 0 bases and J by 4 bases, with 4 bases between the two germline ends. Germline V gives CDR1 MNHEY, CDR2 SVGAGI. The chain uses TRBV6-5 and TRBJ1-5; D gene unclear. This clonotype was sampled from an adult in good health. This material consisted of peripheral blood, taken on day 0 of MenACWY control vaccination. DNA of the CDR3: TGTGCCAGCAGTTACTCGTCGAATCAGCCCCAGCATTTT. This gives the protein CASSYSSNQPQHF.